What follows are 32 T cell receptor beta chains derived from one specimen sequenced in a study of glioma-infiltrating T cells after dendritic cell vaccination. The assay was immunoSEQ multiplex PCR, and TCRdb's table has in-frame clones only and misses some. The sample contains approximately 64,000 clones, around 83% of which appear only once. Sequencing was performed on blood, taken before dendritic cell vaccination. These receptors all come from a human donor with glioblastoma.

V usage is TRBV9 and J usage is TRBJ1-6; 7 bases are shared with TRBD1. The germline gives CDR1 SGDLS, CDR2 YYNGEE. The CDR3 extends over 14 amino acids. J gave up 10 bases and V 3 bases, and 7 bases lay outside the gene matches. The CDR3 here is CASSARQGGSPLHF. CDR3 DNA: TGTGCCAGCAGCGCACGACAGGGAGGATCACCCCTCCACTTT.

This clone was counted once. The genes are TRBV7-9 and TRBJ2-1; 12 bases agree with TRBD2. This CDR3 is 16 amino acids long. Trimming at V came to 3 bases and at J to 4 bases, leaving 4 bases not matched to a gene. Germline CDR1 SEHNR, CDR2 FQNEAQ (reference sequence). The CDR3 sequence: CASSFWTSGVYNEQFF. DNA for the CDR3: TGTGCCAGCAGCTTTTGGACTAGCGGGGTTTACAATGAGCAGTTCTTC.

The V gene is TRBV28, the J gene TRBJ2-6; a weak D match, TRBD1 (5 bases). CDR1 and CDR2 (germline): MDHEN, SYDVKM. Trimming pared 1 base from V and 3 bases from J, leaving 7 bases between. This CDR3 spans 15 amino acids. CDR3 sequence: CASSLLGVGANVLTF. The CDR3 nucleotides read TGTGCCAGCAGTTTATTAGGGGTTGGGGCCAACGTCCTGACTTTC.

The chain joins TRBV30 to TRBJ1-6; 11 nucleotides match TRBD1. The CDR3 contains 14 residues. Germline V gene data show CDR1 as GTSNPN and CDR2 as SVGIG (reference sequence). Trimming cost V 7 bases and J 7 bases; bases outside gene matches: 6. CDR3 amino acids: CAYNRDRGNSPLHF. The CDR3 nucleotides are TGTGCCTACAACCGGGACAGGGGGAATTCACCCCTCCACTTT.

CDR3 protein: CASSLSRLLQGGNQPQHF. The CDR3 nucleotides are TGTGCCAGCAGCTTGTCGAGGCTACTACAGGGCGGCAATCAGCCCCAGCATTTT. The V call is TRBV5-6, the J call TRBJ1-5, with D possibly being TRBD1 (6 bases). With 1 base removed from V and 2 bases from J, the gap between germline ends came to 19 bases. Germline CDR1 SGHDT, CDR2 YYEEEE. The CDR3 consists of 18 residues.

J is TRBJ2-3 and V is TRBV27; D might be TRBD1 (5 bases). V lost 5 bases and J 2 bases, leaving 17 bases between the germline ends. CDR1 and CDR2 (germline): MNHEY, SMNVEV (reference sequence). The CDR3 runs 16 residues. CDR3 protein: CASSPTAGPFTDTQYF. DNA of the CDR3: TGTGCCAGCAGTCCAACGGCAGGGCCCTTCACAGATACGCAGTATTTT.

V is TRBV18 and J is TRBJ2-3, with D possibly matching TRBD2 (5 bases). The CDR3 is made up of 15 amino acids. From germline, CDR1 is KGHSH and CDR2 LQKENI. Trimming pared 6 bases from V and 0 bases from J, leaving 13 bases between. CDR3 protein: CASSPFWTSTDTQYF. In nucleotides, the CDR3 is TGTGCCAGCTCCCCCTTCTGGACTAGCACAGATACGCAGTATTTT.

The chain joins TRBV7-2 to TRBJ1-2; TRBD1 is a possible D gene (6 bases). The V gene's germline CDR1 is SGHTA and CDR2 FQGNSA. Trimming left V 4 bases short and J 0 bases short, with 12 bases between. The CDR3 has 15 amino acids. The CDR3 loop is CASSSGALANYGYTF. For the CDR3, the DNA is TGTGCCAGCAGCTCAGGGGCCTTAGCTAACTATGGCTACACCTTC.

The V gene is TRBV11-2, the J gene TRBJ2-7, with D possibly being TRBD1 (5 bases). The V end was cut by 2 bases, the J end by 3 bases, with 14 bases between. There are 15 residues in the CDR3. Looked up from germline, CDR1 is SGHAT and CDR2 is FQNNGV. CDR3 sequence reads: CASSLWAGINYEQYF. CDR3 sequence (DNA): TGTGCCAGCAGCTTATGGGCAGGGATAAACTACGAGCAGTACTTC.

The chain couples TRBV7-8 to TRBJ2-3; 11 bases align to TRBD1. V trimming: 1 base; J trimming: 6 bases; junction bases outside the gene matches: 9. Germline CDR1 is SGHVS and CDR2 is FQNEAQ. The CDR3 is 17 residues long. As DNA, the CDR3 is TGTGCCAGCAGCTTAGAGTGGGGGACAGGGGGTGCGGATACGCAGTATTTT. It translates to CASSLEWGTGGADTQYF.

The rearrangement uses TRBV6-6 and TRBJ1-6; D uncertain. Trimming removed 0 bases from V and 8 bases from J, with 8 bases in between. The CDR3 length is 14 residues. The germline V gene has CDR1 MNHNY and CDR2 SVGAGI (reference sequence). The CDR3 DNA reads TGTGCCAGCAGTTACTCCGGTGAAGATTCACCCCTCCACTTT. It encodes CASSYSGEDSPLHF.

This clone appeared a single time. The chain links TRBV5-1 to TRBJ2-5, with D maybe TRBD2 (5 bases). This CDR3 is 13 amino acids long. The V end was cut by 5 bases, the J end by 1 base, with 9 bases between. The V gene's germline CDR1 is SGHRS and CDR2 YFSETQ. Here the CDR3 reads CASRRAGQETQYF. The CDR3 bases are TGCGCCAGCAGGAGGGCGGGCCAAGAGACCCAGTACTTC.

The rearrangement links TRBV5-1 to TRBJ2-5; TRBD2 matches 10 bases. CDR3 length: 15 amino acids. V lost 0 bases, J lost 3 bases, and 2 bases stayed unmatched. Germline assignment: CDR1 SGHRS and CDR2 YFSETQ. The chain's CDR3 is CASSLERGGEETQYF. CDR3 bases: TGCGCCAGCAGCTTGGAGCGGGGGGGCGAAGAGACCCAGTACTTC.

The CDR3 spells CASRLARRMNTEAFF. CDR3 nucleotide sequence: TGTGCCAGCAGACTGGCGAGGCGGATGAACACTGAAGCTTTCTTT. The chain uses TRBV2 and TRBJ1-1; D uncertain. Germline CDR1 reads SNHLY; CDR2 reads FYNNEI. The CDR3 loop spans 15 amino acids. The ends were cut back, 6 bases at V and 0 bases at J, with 14 bases in the middle.

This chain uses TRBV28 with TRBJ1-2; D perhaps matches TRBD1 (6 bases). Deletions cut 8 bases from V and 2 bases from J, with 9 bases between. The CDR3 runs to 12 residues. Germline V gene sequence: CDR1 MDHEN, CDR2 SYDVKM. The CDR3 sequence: CASWGLNYGYTF. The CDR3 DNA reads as TGTGCCAGCTGGGGGCTCAACTATGGCTACACCTTC.

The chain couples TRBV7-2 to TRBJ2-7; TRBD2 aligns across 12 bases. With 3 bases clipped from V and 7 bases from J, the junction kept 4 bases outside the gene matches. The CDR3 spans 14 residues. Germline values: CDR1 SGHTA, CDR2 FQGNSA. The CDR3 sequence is CASSFTLAGGEQYF. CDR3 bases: TGTGCCAGCAGCTTCACACTAGCGGGGGGTGAGCAGTACTTC.

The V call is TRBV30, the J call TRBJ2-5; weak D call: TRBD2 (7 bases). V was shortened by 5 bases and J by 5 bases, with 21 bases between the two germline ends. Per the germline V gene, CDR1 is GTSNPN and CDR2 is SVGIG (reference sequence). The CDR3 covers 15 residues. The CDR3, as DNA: TGTGCCTGGGATGGTCGCCGGGGGGCAGGGGAGACCCAGTACTTC. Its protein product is CAWDGRRGAGETQYF.

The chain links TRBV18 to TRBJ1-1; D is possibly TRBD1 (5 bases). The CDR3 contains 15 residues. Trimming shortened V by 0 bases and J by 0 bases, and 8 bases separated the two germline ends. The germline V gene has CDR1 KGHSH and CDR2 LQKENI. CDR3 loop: CASSPPTALNTEAFF. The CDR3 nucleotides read TGTGCCAGCTCACCACCGACAGCTTTGAACACTGAAGCTTTCTTT.

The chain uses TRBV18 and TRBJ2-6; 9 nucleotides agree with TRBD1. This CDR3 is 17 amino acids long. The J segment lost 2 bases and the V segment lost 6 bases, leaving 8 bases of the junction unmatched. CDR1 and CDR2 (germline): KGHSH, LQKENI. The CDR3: CASSSDRGVPGANVLTF. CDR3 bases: TGTGCCAGCTCGTCGGACAGGGGAGTTCCTGGGGCCAACGTCCTGACTTTC. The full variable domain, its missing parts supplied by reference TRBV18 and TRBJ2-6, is NAGVMQNPRHLVRRRGQEARLRCSPMKGHSHVYWYRQLPEEGLKFMVYLQKENIIDESGMPKERFSAEFPKEGPSILRIQQVVRGDSAAYFCASSSDRGVPGANVLTFGAGSRLTVL.

This CDR3 reads CASSPQVAGNTIYF. The CDR3, as DNA: TGTGCCAGCAGCCCCCAAGTGGCAGGAAACACCATATATTTT. The genes are TRBV2 and TRBJ1-3; D gene uncertain. The length of the CDR3 is 14 residues. Trimming stripped 6 bases from V and 4 bases from J, with 13 bases between. The germline V gene encodes CDR1 SNHLY and CDR2 FYNNEI. Together with reference TRBV2 and TRBJ1-3, the CDR3 gives the full variable domain: EPEVTQTPSHQVTQMGQEVILRCVPISNHLYFYWYRQILGQKVEFLVSFYNNEISEKSEIFDDQFSVERPDGSNFTLKIRSTKLEDSAMYFCASSPQVAGNTIYFGEGSWLTVV.

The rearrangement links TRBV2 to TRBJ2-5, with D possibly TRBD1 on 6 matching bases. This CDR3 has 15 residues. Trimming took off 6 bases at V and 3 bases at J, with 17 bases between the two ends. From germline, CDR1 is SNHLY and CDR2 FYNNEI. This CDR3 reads CASSPRGRGEETQYF. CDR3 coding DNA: TGTGCCAGCAGCCCCAGGGGACGTGGGGAAGAGACCCAGTACTTC.

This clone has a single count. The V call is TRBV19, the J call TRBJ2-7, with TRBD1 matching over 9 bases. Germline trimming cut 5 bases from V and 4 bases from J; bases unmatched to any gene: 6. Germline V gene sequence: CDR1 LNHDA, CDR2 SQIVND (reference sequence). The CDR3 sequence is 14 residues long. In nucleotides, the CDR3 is TGTGCCAGTAGTTTTGGGACAGGGAAGTACGAGCAGTACTTC. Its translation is CASSFGTGKYEQYF.

The CDR3, as DNA: TGTGCCAGCAGCTTAGCCGGCGGGGGGGCATCGGGTGAGCAGTTCTTC. Translated: CASSLAGGGASGEQFF. This chain links TRBV7-6 with TRBJ2-1; 9 nucleotides match TRBD2. The germline V gene has CDR1 SGHVS and CDR2 FNYEAQ. The CDR3 covers 16 residues. The V and J ends lost 0 bases and 9 bases, in that order; junction bases with no gene match: 9.

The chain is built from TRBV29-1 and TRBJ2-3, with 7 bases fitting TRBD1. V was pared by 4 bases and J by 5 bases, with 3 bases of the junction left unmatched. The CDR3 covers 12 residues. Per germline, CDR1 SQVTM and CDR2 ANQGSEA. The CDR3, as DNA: TGCAGCGTTGTGACAGGGAGAGATACGCAGTATTTT. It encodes CSVVTGRDTQYF.

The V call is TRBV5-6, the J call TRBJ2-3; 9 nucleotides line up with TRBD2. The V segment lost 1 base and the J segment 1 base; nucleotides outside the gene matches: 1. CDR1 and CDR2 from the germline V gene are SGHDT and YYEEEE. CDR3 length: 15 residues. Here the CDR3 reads CASSLRTSGTDTQYF. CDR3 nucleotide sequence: TGTGCCAGCAGCTTGAGGACTAGCGGCACAGATACGCAGTATTTT.

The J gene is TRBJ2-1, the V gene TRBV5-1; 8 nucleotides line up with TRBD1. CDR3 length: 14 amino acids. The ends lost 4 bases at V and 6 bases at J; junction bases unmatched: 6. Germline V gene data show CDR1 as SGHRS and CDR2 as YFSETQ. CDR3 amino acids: CASSLGQGVNEQFF. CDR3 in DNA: TGCGCCAGCAGCCTCGGACAGGGAGTCAATGAGCAGTTCTTC.

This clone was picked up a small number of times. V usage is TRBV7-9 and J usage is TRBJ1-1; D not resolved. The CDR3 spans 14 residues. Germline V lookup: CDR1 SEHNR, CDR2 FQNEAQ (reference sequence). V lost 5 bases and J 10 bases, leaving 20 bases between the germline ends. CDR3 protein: CASSPTWSYEGAFF. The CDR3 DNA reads TGTGCCAGCAGCCCTACCTGGAGCTATGAAGGAGCTTTCTTT.

CDR3 in amino acids: CASSRGSVLETQYF. DNA of the CDR3: TGTGCCAGCAGCCGGGGATCGGTTCTAGAGACCCAGTACTTC. The chain couples TRBV27 to TRBJ2-5; tentatively, D is TRBD2 (5 bases). V was shortened by 6 bases and J by 4 bases, with 15 bases between the two germline ends. Germline V gene lookup returns CDR1 MNHEY and CDR2 SMNVEV (reference sequence). This CDR3 region has 14 residues.

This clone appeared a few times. The chain's CDR3 is CASSQVGRGAPKETQYF. The CDR3 DNA is TGCGCCAGCAGCCAAGTTGGGCGGGGGGCCCCCAAAGAGACCCAGTACTTC. The rearrangement uses TRBV4-1 and TRBJ2-5, with 8 bases fitting TRBD2. The germline gives CDR1 MGHRA, CDR2 YSYEKL. The junction had 10 bases not matched to a gene; V was cut back by 1 base and J by 3 bases. The CDR3 runs 17 residues.

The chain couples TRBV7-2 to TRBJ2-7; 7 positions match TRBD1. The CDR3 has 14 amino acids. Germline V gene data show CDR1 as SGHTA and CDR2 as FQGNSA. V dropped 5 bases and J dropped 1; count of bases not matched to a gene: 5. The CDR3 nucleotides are TGTGCCAGCAGCCCGGAACAGGGGTCCTACGAGCAGTACTTC. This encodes CASSPEQGSYEQYF.

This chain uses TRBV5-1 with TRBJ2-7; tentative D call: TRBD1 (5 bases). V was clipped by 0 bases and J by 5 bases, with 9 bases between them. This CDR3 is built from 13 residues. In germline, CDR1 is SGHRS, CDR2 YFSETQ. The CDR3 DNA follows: TGCGCCAGCAGCTTGGCAGGGTCCGACGAGCAGTACTTC. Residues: CASSLAGSDEQYF.

The CDR3 loop reads CASSTSGTSGAYEQYF. For the CDR3, the DNA is TGTGCCAGCAGTACATCCGGGACTAGCGGGGCTTACGAGCAGTACTTC. V is TRBV27 and J is TRBJ2-7; 13 nucleotides line up with TRBD2. Germline CDR1 is MNHEY and CDR2 is SMNVEV (reference sequence). With V trimmed by 5 bases and J by 4 bases, 8 bases remained unmatched. The CDR3 sequence is 16 residues long.